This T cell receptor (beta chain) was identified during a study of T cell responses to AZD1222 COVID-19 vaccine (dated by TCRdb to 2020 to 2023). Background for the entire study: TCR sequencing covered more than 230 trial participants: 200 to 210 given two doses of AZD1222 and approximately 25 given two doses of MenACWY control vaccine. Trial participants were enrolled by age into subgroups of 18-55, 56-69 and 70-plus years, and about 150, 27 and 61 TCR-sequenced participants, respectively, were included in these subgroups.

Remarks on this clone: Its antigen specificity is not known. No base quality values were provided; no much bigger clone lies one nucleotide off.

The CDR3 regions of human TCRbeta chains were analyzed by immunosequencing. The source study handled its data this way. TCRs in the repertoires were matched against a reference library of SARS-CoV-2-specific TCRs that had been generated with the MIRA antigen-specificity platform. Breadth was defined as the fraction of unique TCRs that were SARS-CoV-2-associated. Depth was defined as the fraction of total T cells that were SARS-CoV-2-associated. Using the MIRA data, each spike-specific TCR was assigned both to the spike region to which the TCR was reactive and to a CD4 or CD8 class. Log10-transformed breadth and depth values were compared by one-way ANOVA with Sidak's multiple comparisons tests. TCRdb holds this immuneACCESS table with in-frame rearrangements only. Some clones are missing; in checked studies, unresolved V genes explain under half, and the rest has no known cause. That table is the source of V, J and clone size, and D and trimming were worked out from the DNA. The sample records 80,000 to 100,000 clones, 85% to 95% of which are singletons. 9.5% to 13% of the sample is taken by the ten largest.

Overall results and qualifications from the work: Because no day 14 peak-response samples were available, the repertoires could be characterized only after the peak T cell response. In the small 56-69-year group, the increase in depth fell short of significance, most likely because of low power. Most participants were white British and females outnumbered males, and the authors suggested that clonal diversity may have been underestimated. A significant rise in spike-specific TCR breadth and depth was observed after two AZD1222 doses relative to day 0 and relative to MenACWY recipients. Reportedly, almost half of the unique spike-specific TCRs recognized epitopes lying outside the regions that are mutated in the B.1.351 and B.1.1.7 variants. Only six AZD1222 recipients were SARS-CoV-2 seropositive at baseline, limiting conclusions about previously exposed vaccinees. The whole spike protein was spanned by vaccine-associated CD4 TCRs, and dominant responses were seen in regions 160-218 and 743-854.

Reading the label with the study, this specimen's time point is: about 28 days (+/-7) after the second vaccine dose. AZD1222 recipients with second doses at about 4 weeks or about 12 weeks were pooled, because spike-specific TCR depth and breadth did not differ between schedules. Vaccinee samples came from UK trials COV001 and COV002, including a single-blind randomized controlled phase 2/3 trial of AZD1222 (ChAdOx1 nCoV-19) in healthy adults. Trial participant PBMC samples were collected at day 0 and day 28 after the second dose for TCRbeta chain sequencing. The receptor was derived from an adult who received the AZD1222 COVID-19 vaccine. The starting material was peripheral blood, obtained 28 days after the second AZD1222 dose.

At the DNA level, the sequence is TGTGCCAGCGTAGAGACACGCGCCTCTGGAAACACCATATATTTT. Its protein reads: CASVETRASGNTIYF. This chain is built from TRBV6-5 and TRBJ1-3; the D gene is unclear. V lost 8 bases and J lost 0 bases; the stretch between them is 14 bases long. The germline V gene yields MNHEY for CDR1 and SVGAGI for CDR2. The CDR3, cysteine through phenylalanine, is 15 amino acids long. Just the 45-base CDR3 DNA is kept, in frame starting at base 1.